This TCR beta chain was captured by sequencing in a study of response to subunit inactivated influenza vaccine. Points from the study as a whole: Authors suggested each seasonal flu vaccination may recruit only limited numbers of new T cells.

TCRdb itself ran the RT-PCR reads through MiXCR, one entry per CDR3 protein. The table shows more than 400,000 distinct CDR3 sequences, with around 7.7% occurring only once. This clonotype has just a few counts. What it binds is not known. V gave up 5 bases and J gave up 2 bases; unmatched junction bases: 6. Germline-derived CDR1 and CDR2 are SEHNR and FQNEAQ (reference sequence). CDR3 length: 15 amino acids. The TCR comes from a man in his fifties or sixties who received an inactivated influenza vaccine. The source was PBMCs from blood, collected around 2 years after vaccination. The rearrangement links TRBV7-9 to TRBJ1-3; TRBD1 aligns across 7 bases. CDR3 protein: CASSADRVAGNTIYF. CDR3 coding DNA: TGTGCCAGCAGCGCCGACAGGGTGGCTGGAAACACCATATATTTT.